Included here is one T cell receptor (beta chain) sequence, with context. Its recognized antigen is unknown. Qualities for individual bases were not recorded, and no much larger clone is one base off. Taken from cysteine to phenylalanine, the CDR3 has 14 residues. Just CDR3 DNA is preserved here, 42 bases in frame from base 1. V and J lose 5 bases and 0 bases, and a span of 11 bases separates them. The germline V gene provides CDR1 SGHTA and CDR2 FQGNSA. The sample belongs to a study of blood T cells in healthy people across ages (dated by TCRdb to between 2014 and 2017). Background for the entire study: In model experiments, template switching captured about one uniquely barcoded TCR beta cDNA molecule for every two T cells. Age-related changes in TCR beta repertoire diversity were measured in the study by deep sequencing normalized with unique cDNA molecular identifiers. Donors were grouped into four age groups: young (average 16 years), middle-aged (over 35), aged (roughly 62) and long-lived (about 89). To avoid experimental bias, donors of different ages were distributed randomly across sequencing lanes. For two donors (one aged 18 to 30 and one aged 80 or older), the study analyzed two additional independent replicas of 1 million unique cDNA reads from the same blood draw. The research as a whole found: Observed TCR beta diversity per million T cells fell roughly linearly with age, and a significant reduction was already apparent by age around 40. Total diversity estimates from one million sequenced T cells were considered lower bounds and underestimates. Donor CMV infection status was unknown, potentially confounding age-related changes in expanded clonotypes. The percentage of naive T cells measured by flow cytometry correlated strongly with observed TCR beta diversity. Conclusive comparison of naive and antigen-experienced compartments was prevented by the profiling of bulk unsorted PBMCs. The long-lived group showed more naive CD4+ T cells, fewer expanded clones and increased TCR diversity than the aged group, suggesting age selection.

The 39 donors, aged 6 to 90 years, were systemically healthy Caucasian individuals from Russia. Around 10 milliliters of peripheral blood were collected from each donor into EDTA-treated Vacutainer tubes. Ficoll-Paque density-gradient centrifugation was used to isolate PBMCs, with at least 7 million per sample. Trizol reagent was used to extract total RNA from PBMCs, with at least 6 micrograms per sample. The percentages of naive CD45RAhigh/CD27high T cells were determined by flow cytometry on a PBMC aliquot from every donor. To prepare the library, 5' RACE was applied. The instrument was an Illumina HiSeq 2500. A second PCR of about 6 to 11 cycles was performed with a sample-barcoded 5' primer and a J-beta primer mix. A unique molecular identifier was introduced onto each TCR beta cDNA molecule by a template-switch 5' adaptor carrying 12 random nucleotides. At least 3 million CDR3-containing paired-end reads were obtained from each sample. First-strand cDNA was synthesized from all RNA with the Mint cDNA synthesis kit, primed by a TRBC-specific oligonucleotide. All cDNA was treated with uracil-DNA glycosylase and then went through a first 18-cycle PCR with the universal primers M1SS and BC2_uni_R. In the authors' own workflow: For normalization, 1 million high-quality reads were randomly selected from each sample, with every read carrying a distinct molecular identifier. Reads sharing molecular identifiers were discarded rather than binned into consensus sequences. MiTCR, with a Q25 quality threshold and the strictest error-elimination algorithm, was used for CDR3 identification, clonotype clustering and error correction. A nonparametric unseen species model with Euler transformation was used to estimate a lower bound on total TCR beta diversity. Using fastp at Q25 and MiXCR, TCRdb reprocessed the public reads and kept productive beta chains. Rows with one shared CDR3 protein collapse into an entry with the most common genes and DNA. What appears here as the V and J calls and clone size reflects TCRdb's work, not the paper's. In all, the sample holds about 1,600,000 distinct CDR3 sequences, and about 43% of those were seen once. The ten largest clones add up to 7.9% of the sample.

The receptor was derived from a woman between 18 and 30 years old in good health. The rearranged segments are TRBV7-2 and TRBJ2-7; the D gene cannot be named for sure. The specimen was blood. The CDR3 reads as follows: CASSRLAASYEQYF. The DNA is TGTGCCAGCAGCCGTCTCGCGGCCTCCTACGAGCAGTACTTC.